A single sample is the source of the 22 T cell receptor beta chains below, sequenced in a study of blood T cell repertoires in COVID-19. TCRdb keeps only in-frame clones here, not all; method: immunoSEQ multiplex PCR. The sample records 200,000 or so clones, over 80% being singletons. The specimen was peripheral blood. All receptors derive from a man aged 25 to 40 with COVID-19, enrolled during active disease.

This chain joins TRBV4-3 and TRBJ2-7; D is unresolved. Trimming stripped 0 bases from V and 2 bases from J, with 8 bases between. The CDR3 runs to 14 residues. In germline, CDR1 is LGHNA, CDR2 YSLEER. The CDR3 DNA follows: TGCGCCAGCAGCCAAGATGCAGCGACCTACGAGCAGTACTTC. Protein: CASSQDAATYEQYF.

The rearrangement uses TRBV2 and TRBJ1-2, with 7 bases that match TRBD1. CDR3 length: 14 residues. CDR1 is SNHLY, CDR2 FYNNEI, per germline. Trimming cost V 6 bases and J 5 bases; bases outside gene matches: 9. The DNA for the CDR3 is TGTGCCAGCAGGGAGGGACAGAATCGGTATGGCTACACCTTC. Protein sequence: CASREGQNRYGYTF.

The chain carries TRBV27 and TRBJ1-6, with D possibly TRBD1 on 5 matching bases. V gave up 10 bases and J gave up 9 bases, with 22 bases separating them. Germline assignment: CDR1 MNHEY and CDR2 SMNVEV (reference sequence). This CDR3 contains 15 residues. CDR3 in amino acids: CATTFWQGPSSPLHF. CDR3 coding DNA: TGTGCCACCACTTTTTGGCAGGGCCCGAGTTCACCCCTCCACTTT.

The genes are TRBV7-9 and TRBJ1-5, with D possibly TRBD1 on 6 matching bases. The V end was cut by 2 bases, the J end by 7 bases, with 12 bases between. This CDR3 spans 14 amino acids. Germline-derived CDR1 and CDR2 are SEHNR and FQNEAQ (reference sequence). The chain's CDR3 is CASSLSRGGQPQHF. CDR3 sequence (DNA): TGTGCCAGCAGCTTAAGTCGGGGGGGCCAGCCCCAGCATTTT.

Details on this clone: Because the CDR3's place on the DNA is in doubt, the DNA is left out and the CDR3 is given as listed by TCRdb. V usage is TRBV5-4 and J usage is TRBJ2-2; the table's D call of TRBD2 was not tested on the DNA. Germline CDR1 and CDR2: SGHNT and YYREEE (reference sequence). The CDR3 is 15 amino acids in total, end residues counted. CDR3 in amino acids: CASSTSVGDTGELFF.

The chain is built from TRBV7-6 and TRBJ1-1; weak D call: TRBD1 (5 bases). The germline V and J ends were trimmed by 2 bases and 0 bases, with 10 bases remaining between them. The CDR3 runs 15 residues. Germline V lookup: CDR1 SGHVS, CDR2 FNYEAQ. This chain's CDR3 is CASSLQGQMNTEAFF. The CDR3 DNA follows: TGTGCCAGCAGCTTACAAGGACAAATGAACACTGAAGCTTTCTTT.

CDR3: CASSLEMPGLGHNEQFF. The CDR3 DNA is TGTGCCAGCAGCTTAGAGATGCCGGGTTTGGGTCACAATGAGCAGTTCTTC. This sequence joins TRBV11-2 and TRBJ2-1, with D unclear. This CDR3 region has 17 residues. Germline V gives CDR1 SGHAT, CDR2 FQNNGV. The V gene lost 0 bases and the J gene lost 5 bases, with 17 bases spanning the gap.

The rearrangement joins TRBV18 to TRBJ1-5, with D perhaps TRBD1 (5 bases). Germline CDR1 reads KGHSH; CDR2 reads LQKENI. V was shortened by 3 bases and J by 3 bases, with 9 bases between the two germline ends. This CDR3 has 14 amino acids. The DNA for the CDR3 is TGTGCCAGCTCACCCACGGGGGTCAATCAGCCCCAGCATTTT. Encoded protein: CASSPTGVNQPQHF.

The chain links TRBV19 to TRBJ1-2, with D perhaps matching TRBD1 (5 bases). V shed 4 bases and J shed 2 bases, with 17 bases lying between them. The CDR3 totals 16 residues. CDR1 LNHDA and CDR2 SQIVND come from the germline V gene (reference sequence). CDR3 nucleotides: TGTGCCAGTAGTACTTGGGGGGGAGAATCCAACTATGGCTACACCTTC. Protein product: CASSTWGGESNYGYTF.

The gene calls are TRBV6-5 and TRBJ2-7; D might be TRBD2 (6 bases). Germline CDR1 is MNHEY and CDR2 is SVGAGI. Trimming shortened V by 0 bases and J by 2 bases, and 11 bases separated the two germline ends. The CDR3 is 15 amino acids. CDR3 sequence reads: CASSYSRRGTYEQYF. CDR3 sequence (DNA): TGTGCCAGCAGTTACTCGAGGCGGGGAACCTACGAGCAGTACTTC.

CDR3 DNA sequence: TGTGCCAGCAGCCCCCGGAGTAGCGGGAGCTATATCAATGAGCAGTTCTTC. Its protein product is CASSPRSSGSYINEQFF. This chain uses TRBV11-2 with TRBJ2-1, with 9 bases fitting TRBD2. The CDR3 spans 17 residues. The germline V gene encodes CDR1 SGHAT and CDR2 FQNNGV. Losses at the gene ends were 5 bases for V and 6 bases for J; bases not matched to a gene: 14.

The chain is built from TRBV6-5 and TRBJ1-1, with D unresolved. Germline-derived CDR1 and CDR2 are MNHEY and SVGAGI. This CDR3 region has 12 residues. Trimming removed 6 bases at V and 1 base at J, with 6 bases between. The CDR3, as DNA: TGTGCCAGCAGCCCAGGGAACACTGAAGCTTTCTTT. It encodes CASSPGNTEAFF.

V and J are TRBV12-3 or TRBV12-4 and TRBJ1-2; D gene uncertain. Trimming removed 2 bases from V and 8 bases from J, with 9 bases in between. This CDR3 has 12 residues. CDR3 DNA: TGTGCCAGCAGTTTAAACCGTGAGGGCTACACCTTC. Translation: CASSLNREGYTF.

The rearrangement joins TRBV4-1 to TRBJ2-3; tentatively, D is TRBD1 (5 bases). This CDR3 contains 14 residues. V was shortened by 0 bases and J by 2 bases, with 6 bases between the two germline ends. In germline, CDR1 is MGHRA, CDR2 YSYEKL. In DNA, the CDR3 is TGCGCCAGCAGCCAAGAACAGGTCACAGATACGCAGTATTTT. It codes for CASSQEQVTDTQYF.

This chain links TRBV6-4 with TRBJ1-2; 8 bases agree with TRBD1. Germline V gene sequence: CDR1 MRHNA, CDR2 SNTAGT. V lost 2 bases to trimming and J lost 4 bases; unmatched junction nucleotides: 6. The length of the CDR3 is 15 residues. CDR3 DNA sequence: TGTGCCAGCAGTGACCTCAGGGGGCAAAGCTATGGCTACACCTTC. It encodes CASSDLRGQSYGYTF.

The V and J genes are TRBV7-2 and TRBJ1-4; maybe TRBD1 (6 bases). V lost 5 bases and J 8 bases, leaving 12 bases between the germline ends. Germline-derived CDR1 and CDR2 are SGHTA and FQGNSA. The CDR3 is 13 residues long. The CDR3 DNA reads TGTGCCAGCAGCCCCGGGACATACGAAAAACTGTTTTTT. Its protein product is CASSPGTYEKLFF.

The chain is built from TRBV5-1 and TRBJ2-7, with TRBD1 as a possible D gene (7 bases). Trimming shortened V by 4 bases and J by 2 bases, and 10 bases separated the two germline ends. Germline assignment: CDR1 SGHRS and CDR2 YFSETQ. The CDR3 spans 13 residues. DNA of the CDR3: TGCGCCAGCAGCGGGGGGACAGCCTACGAGCAGTACTTC. Translating it yields CASSGGTAYEQYF.

The chain couples TRBV6-5 to TRBJ1-3; D is perhaps TRBD1 (5 bases). In germline, CDR1 is MNHEY, CDR2 SVGAGI. V was shortened by 5 bases and J by 8 bases, with 13 bases between the two germline ends. This CDR3 region has 13 residues. CDR3 bases: TGTGCCAGCAGTCCCAGGGTGACCGACACCATATATTTT. Its protein is CASSPRVTDTIYF.

The chain links TRBV28 to TRBJ2-1; TRBD1 aligns across 9 bases. Losses at the gene ends were 5 bases for V and 13 bases for J; bases not matched to a gene: 3. The CDR3 length is 11 residues. Germline V CDR1 and CDR2: MDHEN, SYDVKM. CDR3 amino acids: CASSLGQGQFF. As DNA, the CDR3 is TGTGCCAGCAGTCTGGGACAGGGACAGTTCTTC.

The genes are TRBV19 and TRBJ1-1; 11 nucleotides agree with TRBD1. The germline CDR1 and CDR2 sequences are LNHDA and SQIVND (reference sequence). Trimming removed 6 bases from V and 5 bases from J; junction bases left unmatched: 14. The CDR3 runs to 17 residues. The CDR3 spells CASSEDWTGGFRTEAFF. For the CDR3, the DNA is TGTGCCAGTAGCGAGGACTGGACAGGGGGCTTTCGGACTGAAGCTTTCTTT.

This clone has a single count. The genes are TRBV29-1 and TRBJ2-1, with 12 positions matching TRBD2. The CDR3 consists of 16 residues. With V trimmed by 5 bases and J by 2 bases, 7 bases remained unmatched. The germline gives CDR1 SQVTM, CDR2 ANQGSEA. CDR3 residues: CSVLKLAGGAYNEQFF. The CDR3 nucleotides read TGCAGCGTTTTGAAACTAGCGGGAGGTGCCTACAATGAGCAGTTCTTC.

In DNA, the CDR3 is TGCGCCAGCAGCTTGGAGGGACAGGTGATCACAGATACGCAGTATTTT. Its translation: CASSLEGQVITDTQYF. The rearrangement joins TRBV5-1 to TRBJ2-3, with 8 nucleotides matching TRBD1. Germline CDR1 and CDR2: SGHRS and YFSETQ. The CDR3 runs to 16 residues. The junction had 5 bases not matched to a gene; V was cut back by 0 bases and J by 2 bases.